Reported below is one T cell receptor (beta chain). These data are taken from a study of blood T cell repertoires in COVID-19. Looking at the study overall: The United States, Italy and Spain supplied acute and convalescent COVID-19 samples.

Germline V CDR1 and CDR2: LNHNV, YYDKDF (reference sequence). V gave up 2 bases and J gave up 8 bases, with 20 bases separating them. CDR3 length: 16 amino acids. TCRdb's table, derived via immunoSEQ multiplex PCR, lists solely in-frame clones and lacks some. The table includes tens of thousands of clones, around 87% detected once. The V gene is TRBV15, the J gene TRBJ2-3; D perhaps matches TRBD2 (6 bases). Sequenced material: peripheral blood. The source of this sequence is a human donor in a cohort sampled during active COVID-19. The CDR3 loop is CATSRKRETHNPTQYF. CDR3 coding DNA: TGTGCCACCAGCAGAAAACGGGAGACCCATAACCCTACGCAGTATTTT. The full variable domain, completed using reference TRBV15 and TRBJ2-3, is DAMVIQNPRYQVTQFGKPVTLSCSQTLNHNVMYWYQQKSSQAPKLLFHYYDKDFNNEADTPDNFQSRRPNTSFCFLDIRSPGLGDTAMYLCATSRKRETHNPTQYFGPGTRLTVL.